The T cell receptor beta chain described here comes from a study of blood T cells in healthy people across ages. Findings and caveats of the study: The long-lived group displayed more naive CD4+ cells, plus higher diversity, than the aged donors did.

Comments on this clonotype: What it binds is unknown.

The CDR3 is 15 residues long. V dropped 3 bases and J dropped 4 bases, with 14 bases sitting between them. A second PCR, run for about 7 to 11 cycles, used a sample-barcoded 5' primer plus a J-beta primer mix. One entry per CDR3 protein, called by TCRdb with MiXCR from the 5' RACE reads. The sample comprises roughly 1.9 million distinct CDR3 sequences, 30% to 40% of which are singletons, and under 25% rests with the top ten. Sequencing was done on a sample of blood. This chain uses TRBV12-3 or TRBV12-4 with TRBJ2-3; a weak D match, TRBD1 (5 bases). This clonotype was obtained from a human donor in good health. DNA for the CDR3: TGTGCCAGCAGTTTCTTTTCAGGGCTCGCAGATACGCAGTATTTT. Its protein is CASSFFSGLADTQYF.